A selection of T cell receptor beta chains follows, all from one sample in a study of sequential checkpoint blockade in melanoma. Here immunoSEQ multiplex PCR was the method, and the copy in TCRdb shows in-frame clones only, minus some. The sample holds 20,000 to 25,000 clones, about two thirds seen once. The sequences come from CD8+ T cells sorted from blood (inferred from file names), collected from a patient given nivolumab and ipilimumab in sequence. Every receptor here comes from a human donor with melanoma. Each CDR3 is given with its conserved first and last residue. The D gene is left open where the match is weak. Not all rows give a size; the values are once, few, many and, for expanded clones, a class.

J gene | clone size | V gene | D gene | CDR3 protein | CDR3 DNA
TRBJ2-7 | - | TRBV6-5 | - | CASGGQPYEQYF | TGTGCCAGCGGGGGCCAACCCTACGAGCAGTACTTC
TRBJ1-1 | - | TRBV5-1 | - | CASSFRDFNTEAFF | TGCGCCAGCAGCTTCCGGGACTTTAACACTGAAGCTTTCTTT
TRBJ2-3 | - | TRBV29-1 | TRBD2 | CSVGGVVKFGTDTQYF | TGCAGCGTGGGGGGGGTGGTAAAGTTCGGCACAGATACGCAGTATTTT
TRBJ1-5 | once | TRBV27 | - | CASSPDLGSLAPQPQHF | TGTGCCAGCAGTCCCGACCTAGGGAGTTTGGCCCCTCAGCCCCAGCATTTT
TRBJ2-1 | - | TRBV7-9 | TRBD2 | CASSSSGGALNEQFF | TGTGCCAGCAGCTCTAGCGGGGGGGCCTTGAATGAGCAGTTCTTC
TRBJ1-2 | medium-sized | TRBV2 | TRBD1 | CASSDTGGNYGYTF | TGTGCCAGCAGTGATACAGGGGGAAACTATGGCTACACCTTC
TRBJ1-1 | few | TRBV7-7 | - | CASSRQVNTEAFF | TGTGCCAGCAGCCGTCAGGTGAACACTGAAGCTTTCTTT
TRBJ2-2 | - | TRBV27 | - | CASAAGGPTGELFF | TGTGCCAGCGCTGCCGGGGGGCCGACCGGGGAGCTGTTTTTT
TRBJ2-1 | - | TRBV29-1 | TRBD1 | CSGDRYNEQFF | TGCAGCGGGGACAGGTACAATGAGCAGTTCTTC
TRBJ2-1 | - | TRBV4-2 | TRBD2 | CASSLTSGANNEQFF | TGTGCCAGCAGCTTAACCAGCGGGGCTAACAATGAGCAGTTCTTC
TRBJ2-5 | - | TRBV2 | TRBD1 | CASSDTHRGPGTQYF | TGTGCCAGCAGCGACACCCACAGGGGGCCGGGGACCCAGTACTTC
TRBJ2-3 | few | TRBV2 | TRBD2 | CASSLGAGGADTQYF | TGTGCCAGCAGTTTGGGAGCGGGGGGAGCGGATACGCAGTATTTT
TRBJ2-3 | - | TRBV13 | - | CASSLRGWSTDTQYF | TGTGCCAGCAGCTTACGGGGGTGGAGCACAGATACGCAGTATTTT
TRBJ1-1 | - | TRBV13 | - | CASSLRGSDTEAFF | TGTGCCAGCAGCTTAAGGGGCAGCGACACTGAAGCTTTCTTT
TRBJ1-2 | - | TRBV11-3 | TRBD1 | CASSLDGGSGGAHYGYTF | TGTGCCAGCAGCTTAGATGGTGGTTCAGGGGGCGCCCACTATGGCTACACCTTC
TRBJ1-4 | - | TRBV7-2 | - | CASSLSPLEKLFF | TGTGCCAGCAGCTTATCACCGCTAGAAAAACTGTTTTTT
TRBJ2-5 | - | TRBV18 | TRBD1 | CASAQGSLQETQYF | TGTGCCAGCGCACAGGGGTCACTACAAGAGACCCAGTACTTC
TRBJ2-2 | - | TRBV2 | TRBD2 | CASSWTSGGTGELFF | TGTGCCAGCAGCTGGACTAGCGGGGGGACCGGGGAGCTGTTTTTT
TRBJ2-1 | few | TRBV11-2 | - | CASSVAGSAAGEQFF | TGTGCCAGCAGCGTAGCCGGTAGCGCGGCCGGTGAGCAGTTCTTC
TRBJ1-1 | - | TRBV19 | - | CASTHRVATEAFF | TGTGCCAGTACCCACAGGGTAGCCACTGAAGCTTTCTTT
TRBJ2-7 | - | TRBV5-6 | TRBD1 | CASSLFGTGSHEQYF | TGTGCCAGCAGCTTGTTTGGGACAGGGTCCCACGAGCAGTACTTC
TRBJ1-4 | - | TRBV11-2 | TRBD1 | CASSPGQGDGGEEKLFF | TGTGCCAGCAGCCCCGGACAGGGGGACGGGGGTGAGGAAAAACTGTTTTTT
TRBJ2-7 | - | TRBV27 | - | CASRDRERSGEQYF | TGTGCCAGCAGGGACCGAGAGCGATCGGGGGAGCAGTACTTC
TRBJ1-1 | - | TRBV27 | - | CASSMGTQAFF | TGTGCCAGCAGCATGGGGACACAAGCTTTCTTT
TRBJ1-5 | - | TRBV9 | - | CASSVEGALSQPQHF | TGTGCCAGCAGCGTAGAGGGAGCTCTAAGTCAGCCCCAGCATTTT
TRBJ2-7 | - | TRBV6-5 | TRBD1 | CASSYLGQGYEQYF | TGTGCCAGCAGTTACTTGGGACAGGGATACGAGCAGTACTTC
TRBJ2-1 | - | TRBV6-1 | TRBD1 | CASSEVEGQEFF | TGTGCCAGCAGTGAAGTTGAGGGACAGGAGTTCTTC
TRBJ2-1 | - | TRBV9 | TRBD2 | CASSGGRAYNEQFF | TGTGCCAGCAGCGGGGGGAGGGCCTACAATGAGCAGTTCTTC
TRBJ2-3 | - | TRBV6-8 | - | CASSYPDTQYF | TGTGCCAGCAGTTACCCTGATACGCAGTATTTT
TRBJ2-2 | - | TRBV7-9 | - | CASSLTGTKTGELFF | TGTGCCAGCAGCCTCACCGGGACAAAGACCGGGGAGCTGTTTTTT
TRBJ1-2 | - | TRBV7-9 | TRBD1 | CASSSGGGYGYTF | TGTGCCAGCAGCTCAGGGGGAGGCTATGGCTACACCTTC
TRBJ2-2 | - | TRBV4-1 | - | CASSGQGGGTGELFF | TGCGCCAGCAGCGGGCAGGGAGGCGGCACCGGGGAGCTGTTTTTT
TRBJ2-2 | - | TRBV4-1 | - | CASSYQDQSIGVGGELFF | TGCGCCAGCAGCTACCAAGATCAGTCGATCGGGGTGGGGGGGGAGCTGTTTTTT
TRBJ1-5 | - | TRBV6-6 | - | CASSQIEVNQPQHF | TGTGCCAGCAGTCAGATTGAGGTTAACCAGCCCCAGCATTTT
TRBJ2-3 | - | TRBV4-1 | TRBD2 | CASSQIGGGTDTQYF | TGCGCCAGCAGCCAAATCGGGGGGGGCACAGATACGCAGTATTTT
TRBJ2-7 | - | TRBV11-2 | TRBD1 | CASSLGTGYYEQYF | TGTGCCAGCAGCTTAGGGACAGGGTACTACGAGCAGTACTTC
TRBJ1-2 | - | TRBV4-3 | - | CASSQETANNYGYTF | TGCGCCAGCAGCCAAGAGACAGCGAATAACTATGGCTACACCTTC
TRBJ1-1 | - | TRBV4-2 | - | CASSFRGFEAFF | TGTGCCAGCAGCTTCCGGGGGTTTGAAGCTTTCTTT
TRBJ2-7 | - | TRBV7-6 | - | CASSEGGQGPTYEQYF | TGTGCCAGCAGCGAAGGCGGCCAGGGGCCTACCTACGAGCAGTACTTC
TRBJ1-3 | few | TRBV23-1 | - | CASSQGGRSGNTIYF | TGCGCCAGCAGTCAAGGGGGCCGCTCTGGAAACACCATATATTTT